A single sample gave rise to the 27 T cell receptor beta chains below, sequenced in a study of cytomegalovirus exposure and HLA in healthy donors. The PCR had 60 Vbeta and 13 Jbeta primers. Only in-frame clones appear in the TCRdb table, and some are missing; sequencing was by immunoSEQ multiplex PCR. The sample shows about 120,000 clones, 70% to 80% of them seen only once. Sample: PBMCs. These TCRs come from a human donor in good health.

The chain couples TRBV7-2 to TRBJ1-2; D might be TRBD1 (6 bases). The V gene lost 4 bases and the J gene lost 0 bases, with 15 bases spanning the gap. The CDR3 is 16 amino acids. In germline, CDR1 is SGHTA, CDR2 FQGNSA. CDR3 DNA sequence: TGTGCCAGCAGCTCGGGAGGGGGGGCTTCTAACTATGGCTACACCTTC. Amino acid sequence: CASSSGGGASNYGYTF.

The chain uses TRBV25-1 and TRBJ2-2; 7 nucleotides match TRBD1. Per germline, CDR1 MGHDK and CDR2 SYGVNS. The CDR3 extends over 15 amino acids. V lost 5 bases and J lost 4; bases outside the gene matches: 7. The CDR3 nucleotides read TGTGCCAGCAGTCCCTGGACAGGCCCCACCGGGGAGCTGTTTTTT. Protein product: CASSPWTGPTGELFF.

This CDR3 reads CAWSADRGWGGYTF. The CDR3, as DNA: TGTGCCTGGAGTGCAGACAGGGGCTGGGGTGGCTACACCTTC. The V gene is TRBV30, the J gene TRBJ1-2; 8 bases are a match to TRBD1. In germline, CDR1 is GTSNPN, CDR2 SVGIG (reference sequence). J lost 7 bases, V lost 1 base, and 8 bases had no gene match. The CDR3 covers 14 residues. Supplemented by reference TRBV30 and TRBJ1-2, the full variable domain reads SQTIHQWPATLVQPVGSPLSLECTVEGTSNPNLYWYRQAAGRGLQLLFYSVGIGQISSEVPQNLSASRPQDRQFILSSKKLLLSDSGFYLCAWSADRGWGGYTFGSGTRLTVV.

A few counts support this clone. This sequence joins TRBV30 and TRBJ2-5; 8 bases are a match to TRBD2. V dropped 2 bases and J dropped 0; count of bases not matched to a gene: 17. This CDR3 is built from 19 residues. Germline V gene data show CDR1 as GTSNPN and CDR2 as SVGIG (reference sequence). In nucleotides, the CDR3 is TGTGCCTGGAGTCGCCCCCCGGGACTAGTGGGCCGGGACCAAGAGACCCAGTACTTC. Its protein product is CAWSRPPGLVGRDQETQYF.

The chain couples TRBV11-2 to TRBJ1-1, with D hard to call. V was clipped by 3 bases and J by 1 base, with 9 bases between them. The germline CDR1 and CDR2 sequences are SGHAT and FQNNGV. The CDR3 extends over 14 amino acids. The chain's CDR3 is CASSFHTPNTEAFF. The CDR3 DNA follows: TGTGCCAGCAGCTTTCACACCCCGAACACTGAAGCTTTCTTT.

CDR3 coding DNA: TGTGCCAGCAGTGATTCCGGGACAAGGCTTAATCAGCCCCAGCATTTT. It encodes CASSDSGTRLNQPQHF. This chain joins TRBV6-1 and TRBJ1-5, with D possibly matching TRBD1 (6 bases). CDR1 is MNHNS, CDR2 SASEGT, per germline. The CDR3 has 16 amino acids. Trimming left V 3 bases short and J 4 bases short, with 16 bases between.

This chain links TRBV19 with TRBJ1-1; TRBD1 aligns across 7 bases. Germline CDR1 reads LNHDA; CDR2 reads SQIVND (reference sequence). This CDR3 region has 13 residues. Unmatched junction bases numbered 1, after V lost 4 bases and J lost 2 bases. This CDR3 is CASSRDRNTEAFF. CDR3 nucleotide sequence: TGTGCCAGTAGTAGGGACAGAAACACTGAAGCTTTCTTT.

This clone was seen only a few times. V is TRBV6-1 and J is TRBJ1-4; TRBD1 agrees at 7 bases. This CDR3 is 15 amino acids long. The V gene end was trimmed by 5 bases and the J gene end by 5 bases; junction bases not matched to a gene: 8. From germline, CDR1 is MNHNS and CDR2 SASEGT. The CDR3 bases are TGTGCCAGCAGTACGGCCGGGACAGAGAATGAAAAACTGTTTTTT. Translated, it gives CASSTAGTENEKLFF.

The V and J genes are TRBV28 and TRBJ2-7; 8 nucleotides agree with TRBD2. The V and J ends lost 6 bases and 6 bases, in that order; junction bases with no gene match: 13. Germline V gene data show CDR1 as MDHEN and CDR2 as SYDVKM. The CDR3 contains 15 residues. The CDR3 is CASRSSAGGFSEQYF. CDR3 bases: TGTGCCAGCAGAAGTTCGGCGGGGGGATTCTCCGAGCAGTACTTC.

CDR3 region: CASSLQGMGTEAFF. DNA for the CDR3: TGTGCCAGCAGCCTACAGGGGATGGGGACTGAAGCTTTCTTT. V is TRBV28 and J is TRBJ1-1; 7 bases line up with TRBD1. This CDR3 has 14 residues. Trimming removed 6 bases from V and 5 bases from J; junction bases left unmatched: 9. Germline CDR1 is MDHEN and CDR2 is SYDVKM.

The chain uses TRBV2 and TRBJ2-3, with 10 positions matching TRBD2. The CDR3 contains 15 residues. The V and J ends lost 6 bases and 3 bases, in that order; junction bases with no gene match: 6. Germline V gene lookup returns CDR1 SNHLY and CDR2 FYNNEI. CDR3 DNA: TGTGCCAGCAGGCTAGCGGGAGTAAGGACAGATACGCAGTATTTT. It encodes CASRLAGVRTDTQYF.

J is TRBJ1-2 and V is TRBV25-1, with 12 nucleotides matching TRBD1. Germline V CDR1 and CDR2: MGHDK, SYGVNS. This CDR3 is 15 amino acids long. The trim removed 2 bases at V and 6 bases at J, leaving 4 bases unmatched. The chain's CDR3 is CASSEGGTGGNGYTF. The CDR3 DNA follows: TGTGCCAGCAGTGAAGGCGGGACAGGGGGCAATGGCTACACCTTC.

The chain carries TRBV4-1 and TRBJ2-2, with 7 bases fitting TRBD2. CDR3 length: 17 residues. Germline CDR1 MGHRA, CDR2 YSYEKL. V was pared by 1 base and J by 6 bases, with 11 bases of the junction left unmatched. The chain's CDR3 is CASSQGLARGAAGELFF. The CDR3 DNA reads TGCGCCAGCAGCCAAGGACTAGCCCGGGGCGCGGCCGGGGAGCTGTTTTTT.

This rearrangement joins TRBV7-6 to TRBJ2-2, with D perhaps TRBD1 (6 bases). Trimming took 3 bases from V and 6 from J, leaving 17 bases between them. Germline assignment: CDR1 SGHVS and CDR2 FNYEAQ. This CDR3 is 16 amino acids long. CDR3 amino acids: CASSLYREGSSGELFF. The CDR3 DNA is TGTGCCAGCAGCTTGTACAGGGAAGGTTCGTCCGGGGAGCTGTTTTTT.

This rearrangement joins TRBV10-3 to TRBJ1-2, with D tentatively TRBD1 (5 bases). The CDR3 runs 13 residues. V was trimmed by 8 bases and J by 0 bases, leaving 10 bases between them. The germline CDR1 and CDR2 sequences are ENHRY and SYGVKD. CDR3: CAIGGTSNYGYTF. Written as DNA, the CDR3 is TGTGCCATCGGAGGGACCTCTAACTATGGCTACACCTTC.

The count of this clone is one. The rearrangement links TRBV4-2 to TRBJ2-6; D ambiguous. Trimming removed 5 bases from V and 1 base from J, with 6 bases in between. The CDR3 is made up of 14 amino acids. Germline V lookup: CDR1 LGHNA, CDR2 YNFKEQ. CDR3 sequence (DNA): TGTGCCAGCAGCGGCCCATCTGGGGCCAACGTCCTGACTTTC. Protein sequence: CASSGPSGANVLTF.

The chain carries TRBV7-2 and TRBJ2-7; D gene unclear. The CDR3 consists of 14 residues. V shed 1 base and J shed 3 bases, with 10 bases lying between them. In germline, CDR1 is SGHTA, CDR2 FQGNSA. For the CDR3, the DNA is TGTGCCAGCAGCTTAGGGTTCAGAAACTACGAGCAGTACTTC. Translating gives CASSLGFRNYEQYF.

The chain combines TRBV2 with TRBJ2-1, with 13 bases that match TRBD2. Germline V CDR1 and CDR2: SNHLY, FYNNEI. Trimming cost V 6 bases and J 8 bases; bases outside gene matches: 4. The CDR3 has 14 residues. CDR3 bases: TGTGCCAGCAGAGGGACTAGCGGGATCTATGAGCAGTTCTTC. Its translation is CASRGTSGIYEQFF.

This clone was seen only once. This rearrangement joins TRBV28 to TRBJ1-4; 7 nucleotides align to TRBD1. Losses at the gene ends were 6 bases for V and 3 bases for J; bases not matched to a gene: 10. CDR1 is MDHEN, CDR2 SYDVKM, per germline. The CDR3 consists of 16 residues. CDR3 in amino acids: CASRRGPTGPNEKLFF. The CDR3 coding sequence is TGTGCCAGCAGGCGAGGCCCGACAGGGCCTAATGAAAAACTGTTTTTT.

About this clone itself: Mismatch with germline at one junction end may stem from a read error. This chain uses TRBV27 with TRBJ2-3; maybe TRBD1 (5 bases). CDR1 and CDR2 (germline): MNHEY, SMNVEV (reference sequence). The CDR3 extends over 13 amino acids. As DNA, the CDR3 is TGTGCCAGCAGTTTAAGGGGTCGAGATGCGCAGTATTTT. Translation: CASSLRGRDAQYF.

The rearrangement links TRBV27 to TRBJ2-7, with TRBD2 as a possible D gene (6 bases). Trimming removed 0 bases at V and 6 bases at J, with 6 bases between. The CDR3 consists of 12 residues. Germline CDR1 and CDR2: MNHEY and SMNVEV (reference sequence). The CDR3: CASSLSGGEQYF. The DNA for the CDR3 is TGTGCCAGCAGTTTATCGGGGGGCGAGCAGTACTTC.

This clone was seen only a few times. This chain joins TRBV5-1 and TRBJ2-5; 8 bases are a match to TRBD2. The CDR3 sequence is 17 residues long. The V and J ends lost 0 bases and 2 bases, in that order; junction bases with no gene match: 9. In germline, CDR1 is SGHRS, CDR2 YFSETQ. The DNA for the CDR3 is TGCGCCAGCAGCTTGGGCATAGGGCGGGGGGCACAAGAGACCCAGTACTTC. Translation gives CASSLGIGRGAQETQYF.

The chain has TRBV6-1 and TRBJ2-2; no clear D. CDR3 length: 14 residues. Trimming removed 4 bases at V and 4 bases at J, with 10 bases between. The germline gives CDR1 MNHNS, CDR2 SASEGT. The CDR3 coding sequence is TGTGCCAGCAGTGGAACGCGTTTCACCGGGGAGCTGTTTTTT. Protein sequence: CASSGTRFTGELFF.

This clone was observed a few times. The V and J genes are TRBV7-9 and TRBJ1-5, with D maybe TRBD1 (5 bases). V lost 5 bases, J lost 1 base, and 9 bases lay in between. The CDR3 runs to 14 residues. The germline V gene has CDR1 SEHNR and CDR2 FQNEAQ (reference sequence). The chain's CDR3 is CASSLRGSNQPQHF. The CDR3 DNA is TGTGCCAGCAGCCTAAGGGGAAGCAATCAGCCCCAGCATTTT.

This clone appeared a few times. The chain combines TRBV27 with TRBJ1-6; maybe TRBD1 (5 bases). This CDR3 comprises 15 residues. V lost 8 bases and J 6 bases, leaving 17 bases between the germline ends. Germline V lookup: CDR1 MNHEY, CDR2 SMNVEV (reference sequence). The CDR3 nucleotides read TGTGCCAGCGCCAACCCCGGGGGGTCTAATTCACCCCTCCACTTT. Translating gives CASANPGGSNSPLHF.

This rearrangement joins TRBV28 to TRBJ2-3, with 10 positions matching TRBD2. The ends lost 1 base at V and 4 bases at J; junction bases unmatched: 5. Germline V gene lookup returns CDR1 MDHEN and CDR2 SYDVKM. This CDR3 is 16 amino acids long. The CDR3 sequence is CASSLLSGGASDTQYF. The CDR3 nucleotides read TGTGCCAGCAGTTTATTGAGCGGGGGGGCGTCAGATACGCAGTATTTT. Drawing the rest from reference TRBV28 and TRBJ2-3, the complete variable domain is DVKVTQSSRYLVKRTGEKVFLECVQDMDHENMFWYRQDPGLGLRLIYFSYDVKMKEKGDIPEGYSVSREKKERFSLILESASTNQTSMYLCASSLLSGGASDTQYFGPGTRLTVL.

Worth noting for this clone: An end of the junction does not agree with germline; a read error may underlie this. The chain employs TRBV5-6 and TRBJ1-1; possibly TRBD1 for D (6 bases). The germline V gene encodes CDR1 SGHDT and CDR2 YYEEEE. The CDR3 has 14 residues. The CDR3 DNA follows: TGTGCCAGCAGTTTGGGGACACCTATCCCTGAAGCTTTCTTT. Translating gives CASSLGTPIPEAFF.